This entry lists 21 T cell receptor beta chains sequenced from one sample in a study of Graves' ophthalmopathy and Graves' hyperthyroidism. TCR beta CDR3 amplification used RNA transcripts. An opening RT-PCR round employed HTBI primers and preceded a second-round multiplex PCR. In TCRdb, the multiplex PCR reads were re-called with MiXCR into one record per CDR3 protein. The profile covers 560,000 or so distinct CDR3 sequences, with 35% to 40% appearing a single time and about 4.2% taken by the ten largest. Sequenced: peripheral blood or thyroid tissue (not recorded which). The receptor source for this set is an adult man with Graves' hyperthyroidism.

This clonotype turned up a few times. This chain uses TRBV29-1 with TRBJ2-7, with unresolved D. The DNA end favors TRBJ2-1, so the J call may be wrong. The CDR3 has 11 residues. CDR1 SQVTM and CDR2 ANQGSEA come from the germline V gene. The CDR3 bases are TGCAGCGTTGTTGTTCACAATGAGCAGTTCTTC. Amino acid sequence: CSVVVHNEQFF.

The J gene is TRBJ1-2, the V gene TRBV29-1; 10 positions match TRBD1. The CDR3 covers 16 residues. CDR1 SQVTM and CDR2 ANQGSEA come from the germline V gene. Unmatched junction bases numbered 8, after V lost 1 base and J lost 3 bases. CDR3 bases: TGCAGCGTTGAAGTAAGAGGGACAGGGGTATACTATGGCTACACCTTC. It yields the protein CSVEVRGTGVYYGYTF.

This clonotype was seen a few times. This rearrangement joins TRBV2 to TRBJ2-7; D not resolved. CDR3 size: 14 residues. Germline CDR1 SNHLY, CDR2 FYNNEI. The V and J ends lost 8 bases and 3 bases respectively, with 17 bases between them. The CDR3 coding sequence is TGTGCCAGCCTCCGATCAATTCTAAACTACGAGCAGTACTTC. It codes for CASLRSILNYEQYF.

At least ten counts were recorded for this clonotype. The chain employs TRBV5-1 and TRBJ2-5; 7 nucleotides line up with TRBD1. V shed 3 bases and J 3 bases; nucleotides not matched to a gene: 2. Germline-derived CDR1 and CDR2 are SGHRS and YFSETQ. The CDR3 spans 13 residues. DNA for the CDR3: TGCGCCAGCAGCTCGGGACAGAAAGAGACCCAGTACTTC. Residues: CASSSGQKETQYF.

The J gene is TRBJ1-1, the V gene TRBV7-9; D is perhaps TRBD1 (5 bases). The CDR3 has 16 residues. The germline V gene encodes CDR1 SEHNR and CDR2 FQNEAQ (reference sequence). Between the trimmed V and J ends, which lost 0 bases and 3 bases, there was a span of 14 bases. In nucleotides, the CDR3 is TGTGCCAGCAGCTTAGCGAGGGGAGGCTGGGACACTGAAGCTTTCTTT. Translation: CASSLARGGWDTEAFF. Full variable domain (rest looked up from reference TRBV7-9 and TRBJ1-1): DTGVSQNPRHKITKRGQNVTFRCDPISEHNRLYWYRQTLGQGPEFLTYFQNEAQLEKSRLLSDRFSAERPKGSFSTLEIQRTEQGDSAMYLCASSLARGGWDTEAFFGQGTRLTVV.

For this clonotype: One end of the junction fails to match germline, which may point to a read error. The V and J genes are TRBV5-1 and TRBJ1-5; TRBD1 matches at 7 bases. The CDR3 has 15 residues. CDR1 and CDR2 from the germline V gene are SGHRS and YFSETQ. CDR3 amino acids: CAWSTGTATVQPQHF. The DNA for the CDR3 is TGTGCCTGGAGTACCGGGACAGCCACGGTACAGCCCCAGCATTTT.

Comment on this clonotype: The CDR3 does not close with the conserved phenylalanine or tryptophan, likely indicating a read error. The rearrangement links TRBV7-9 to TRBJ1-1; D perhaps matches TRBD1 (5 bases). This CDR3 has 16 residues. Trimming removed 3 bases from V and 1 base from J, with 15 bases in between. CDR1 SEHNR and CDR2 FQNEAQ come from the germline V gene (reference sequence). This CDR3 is CASSFRAGNRNTEAFL. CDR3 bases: TGTGCCAGCAGCTTTAGGGCAGGGAACAGGAACACTGAAGCTTTCCTT.

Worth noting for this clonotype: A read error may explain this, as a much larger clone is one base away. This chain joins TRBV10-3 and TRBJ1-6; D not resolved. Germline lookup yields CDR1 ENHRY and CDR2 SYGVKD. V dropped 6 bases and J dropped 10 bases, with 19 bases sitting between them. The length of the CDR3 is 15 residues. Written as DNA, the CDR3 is TGTGCCATCAGGGCCGGGCCAGCCGACGGCTCACCCCTCCACTTT. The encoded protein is CAIRAGPADGSPLHF.

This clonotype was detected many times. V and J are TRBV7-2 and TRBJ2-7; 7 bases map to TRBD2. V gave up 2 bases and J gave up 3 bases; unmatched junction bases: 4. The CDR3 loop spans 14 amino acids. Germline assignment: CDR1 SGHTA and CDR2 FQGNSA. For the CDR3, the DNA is TGTGCCAGCAGCTTATGGTCGGGGGGCTACGAGCAGTACTTC. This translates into CASSLWSGGYEQYF. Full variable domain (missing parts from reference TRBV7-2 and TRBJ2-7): GAGVSQSPSNKVTEKGKDVELRCDPISGHTALYWYRQSLGQGLEFLIYFQGNSAPDKSGLPSDRFSAERTGGSVSTLTIQRTQQEDSAVYLCASSLWSGGYEQYFGPGTRLTVT.

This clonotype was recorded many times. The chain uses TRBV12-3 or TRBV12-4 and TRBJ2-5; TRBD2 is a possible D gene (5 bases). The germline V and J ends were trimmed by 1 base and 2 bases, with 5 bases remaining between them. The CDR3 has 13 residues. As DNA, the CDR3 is TGTGCCAGCAGTTTAGAGCGGCAAGAGACCCAGTACTTC. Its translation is CASSLERQETQYF.

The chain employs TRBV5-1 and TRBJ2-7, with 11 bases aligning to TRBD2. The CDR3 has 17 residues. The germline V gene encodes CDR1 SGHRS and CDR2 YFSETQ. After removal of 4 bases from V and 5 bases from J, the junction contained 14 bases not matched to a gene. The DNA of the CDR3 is TGCGCCAGCAGCCGGCTGGGGCTAGCGGGAGGAGGCAACGAGCAGTACTTC. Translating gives CASSRLGLAGGGNEQYF.

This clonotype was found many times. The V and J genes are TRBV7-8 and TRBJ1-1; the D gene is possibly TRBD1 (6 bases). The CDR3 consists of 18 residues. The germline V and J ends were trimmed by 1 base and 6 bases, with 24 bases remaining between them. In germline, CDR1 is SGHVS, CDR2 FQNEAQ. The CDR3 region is CASSLGLTGAWLLPEAFF. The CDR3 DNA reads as TGTGCCAGCAGCTTAGGTTTAACGGGGGCGTGGCTGCTTCCTGAAGCTTTCTTT.

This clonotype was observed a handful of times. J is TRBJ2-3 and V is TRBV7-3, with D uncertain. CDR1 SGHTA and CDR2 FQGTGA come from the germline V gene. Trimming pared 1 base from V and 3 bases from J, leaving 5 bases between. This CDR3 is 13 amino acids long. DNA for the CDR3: TGTGCCAGCAGCTTAAACCCTACAGATACGCAGTATTTT. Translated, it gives CASSLNPTDTQYF.

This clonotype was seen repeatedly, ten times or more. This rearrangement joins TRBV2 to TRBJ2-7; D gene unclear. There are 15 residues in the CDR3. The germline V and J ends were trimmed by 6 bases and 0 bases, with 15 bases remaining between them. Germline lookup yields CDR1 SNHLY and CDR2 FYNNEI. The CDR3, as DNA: TGTGCCAGCAGGTTAAGGGTGAGAAGCTCCTACGAGCAGTACTTC. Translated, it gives CASRLRVRSSYEQYF. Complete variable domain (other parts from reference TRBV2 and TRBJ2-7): EPEVTQTPSHQVTQMGQEVILRCVPISNHLYFYWYRQILGQKVEFLVSFYNNEISEKSEIFDDQFSVERPDGSNFTLKIRSTKLEDSAMYFCASRLRVRSSYEQYFGPGTRLTVT.

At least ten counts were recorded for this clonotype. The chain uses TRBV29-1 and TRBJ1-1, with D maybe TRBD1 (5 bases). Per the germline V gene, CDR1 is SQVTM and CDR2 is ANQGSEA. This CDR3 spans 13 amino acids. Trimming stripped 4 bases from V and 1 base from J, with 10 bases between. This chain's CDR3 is CSVGGDGNTEAFF. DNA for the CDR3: TGCAGCGTTGGGGGGGACGGGAACACTGAAGCTTTCTTT.

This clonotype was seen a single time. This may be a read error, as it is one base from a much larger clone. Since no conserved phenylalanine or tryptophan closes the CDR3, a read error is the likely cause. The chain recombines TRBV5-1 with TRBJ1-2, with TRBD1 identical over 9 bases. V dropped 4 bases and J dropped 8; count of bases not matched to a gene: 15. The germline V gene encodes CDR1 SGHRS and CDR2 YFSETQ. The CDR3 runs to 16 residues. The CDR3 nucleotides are TGCGCCAGCAGCCTAGAAAACAGGGGGCAAGGAGGAGGCTACACCATC. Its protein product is CASSLENRGQGGGYTI.

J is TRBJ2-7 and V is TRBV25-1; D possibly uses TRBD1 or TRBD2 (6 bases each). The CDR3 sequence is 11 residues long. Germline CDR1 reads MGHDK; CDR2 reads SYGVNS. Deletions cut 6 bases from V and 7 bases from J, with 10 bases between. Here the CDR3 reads CASRGGREQYF. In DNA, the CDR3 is TGTGCCAGCAGAGGGGGGAGGGAGCAGTACTTC.

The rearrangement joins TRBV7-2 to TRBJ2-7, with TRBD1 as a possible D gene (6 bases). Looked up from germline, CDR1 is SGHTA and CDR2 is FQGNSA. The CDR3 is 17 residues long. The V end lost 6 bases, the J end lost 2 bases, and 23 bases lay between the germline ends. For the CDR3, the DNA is TGTGCCAGCAGTTACTCCCTAGGGGGTAGCGCGCCCTACGAGCAGTACTTC. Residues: CASSYSLGGSAPYEQYF.

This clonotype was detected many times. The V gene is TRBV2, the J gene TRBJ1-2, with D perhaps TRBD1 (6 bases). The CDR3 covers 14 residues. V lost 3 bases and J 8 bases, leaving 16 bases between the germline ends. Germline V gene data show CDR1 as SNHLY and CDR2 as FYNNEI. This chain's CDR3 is CASSESRGPGGYTF. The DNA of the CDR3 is TGTGCCAGCAGTGAGAGCAGGGGACCCGGAGGCTACACCTTC.

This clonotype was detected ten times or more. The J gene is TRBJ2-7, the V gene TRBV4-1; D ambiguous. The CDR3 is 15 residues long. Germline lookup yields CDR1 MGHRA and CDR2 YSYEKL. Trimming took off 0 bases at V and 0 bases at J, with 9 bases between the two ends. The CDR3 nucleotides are TGCGCCAGCAGCCAAGATCGCATTAGCTCCTACGAGCAGTACTTC. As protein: CASSQDRISSYEQYF.

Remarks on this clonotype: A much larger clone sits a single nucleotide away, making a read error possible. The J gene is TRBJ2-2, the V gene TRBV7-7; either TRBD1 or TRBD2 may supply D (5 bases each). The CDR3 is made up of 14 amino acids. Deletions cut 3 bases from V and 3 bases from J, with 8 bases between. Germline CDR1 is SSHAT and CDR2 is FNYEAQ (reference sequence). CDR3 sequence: CASSLTADTGELFF. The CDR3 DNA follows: TGTGCCAGCAGCTTGACAGCGGACACCGGGGAGCTGTTTTTT.